A selection of T cell receptor beta chains follows, all from one sample in a study of Tregs in tolerant kidney transplant recipients. Clones were sequenced by immunoSEQ multiplex PCR, and TCRdb holds only the in-frame ones, with some missing. This table has some 66,000 clones, over 85% appearing once. Sequencing was performed on CD8+ T cells from blood, taken before the transplant. The receptors come from a human donor who received a combined kidney and bone marrow transplant. Each CDR3 is given with its conserved first and last residue. D genes are given only for firm matches. Expanded clones are given a class, and other clones once, few, many or no size at all.

clone_size: NA
d_call: NA
v_call: TRBV27
j_call: TRBJ2-1
cdr3_nt: TGTGCCAGCAGTTTATACGGGGGAGGAGCCTACAATGAGCAGTTCTTC
cdr3_aa: CASSLYGGGAYNEQFF

clone_size: NA
d_call: NA
v_call: TRBV27
j_call: TRBJ1-1
cdr3_nt: TGTGCCAGCAGTTTCGGGGTAGACACTGAAGCTTTCTTT
cdr3_aa: CASSFGVDTEAFF

clone_size: NA
d_call: TRBD1
v_call: TRBV25-1
j_call: TRBJ1-2
cdr3_nt: TGTGCCAGCAGTGGATGGGACAGCTCTGGCTACACCTTC
cdr3_aa: CASSGWDSSGYTF

clone_size: NA
d_call: NA
v_call: TRBV6-5
j_call: TRBJ1-1
cdr3_nt: TGTGCCAGCAGTGCGATGAACACTGAAGCTTTCTTT
cdr3_aa: CASSAMNTEAFF

clone_size: NA
d_call: TRBD2
v_call: TRBV7-7
j_call: TRBJ2-7
cdr3_nt: TGTGCCAGCAGCTCTGGGGAGGGGAGTCACTACGAGCAGTACTTC
cdr3_aa: CASSSGEGSHYEQYF

clone_size: few
d_call: NA
v_call: TRBV6-1
j_call: TRBJ2-7
cdr3_nt: TGTGCCAGCAGTGCCGGCGGGGTTTGGTACGAGCAGTACTTC
cdr3_aa: CASSAGGVWYEQYF

clone_size: NA
d_call: TRBD1
v_call: TRBV7-6
j_call: TRBJ1-6
cdr3_nt: TGTGCCAGCAGCGCGACAGGGGGGACATATAATTCACCCCTCCACTTT
cdr3_aa: CASSATGGTYNSPLHF

clone_size: once
d_call: NA
v_call: TRBV30
j_call: TRBJ2-2
cdr3_nt: TGTGCCTGGACGTTTGACAGCAGGAACGCGAACACCGGGGAGCTGTTTTTT
cdr3_aa: CAWTFDSRNANTGELFF

clone_size: NA
d_call: TRBD2
v_call: TRBV7-9
j_call: TRBJ2-1
cdr3_nt: TGTGCCAGCAGAAATGGGGGGGTCGTCCCGGATGAGCAGTTCTTC
cdr3_aa: CASRNGGVVPDEQFF

clone_size: NA
d_call: TRBD1
v_call: TRBV4-3
j_call: TRBJ2-3
cdr3_nt: TGCGCCAGCAGCCAAGGGGGGACAGGGGGTTCCCAGGGCACAGATACGCAGTATTTT
cdr3_aa: CASSQGGTGGSQGTDTQYF

clone_size: NA
d_call: TRBD1
v_call: TRBV14
j_call: TRBJ1-3
cdr3_nt: TGTGCCAGCAGCCAAGCTCCGGGACAGGGAAACACCATATATTTT
cdr3_aa: CASSQAPGQGNTIYF

clone_size: NA
d_call: TRBD1
v_call: TRBV4-1
j_call: TRBJ1-1
cdr3_nt: TGCGCCAGCAGCCAAGAAGGGACAGGGGGCACTGAAGCTTTCTTT
cdr3_aa: CASSQEGTGGTEAFF

clone_size: once
d_call: NA
v_call: TRBV15
j_call: TRBJ2-1
cdr3_nt: TGTGCCACCAGCAGACCGGGACTCGTTATGTATGAGCAGTTCTTC
cdr3_aa: CATSRPGLVMYEQFF

clone_size: once
d_call: TRBD1
v_call: TRBV27
j_call: TRBJ1-5
cdr3_nt: TGTGCCAGCAGTTTAAGGGGGCTCGTGAGCAATCAGCCCCAGCATTTT
cdr3_aa: CASSLRGLVSNQPQHF

clone_size: NA
d_call: NA
v_call: TRBV4-1
j_call: TRBJ2-1
cdr3_nt: TGCGCCAGCAGCCAAGTTACAACCGGGGGTGGGTTTCTTGGTGAGCAGTTCTTC
cdr3_aa: CASSQVTTGGGFLGEQFF

clone_size: few
d_call: NA
v_call: TRBV4-1
j_call: TRBJ1-2
cdr3_nt: TGCGCCAGCAGCCAAGATCGGGGAGGGGGGGGTGGCTACACCTTC
cdr3_aa: CASSQDRGGGGGYTF

clone_size: NA
d_call: NA
v_call: TRBV5-1
j_call: TRBJ2-5
cdr3_nt: TGCGCCAGCAGCTTGGATCTGGGCCCGGAGACCCAGTACTTC
cdr3_aa: CASSLDLGPETQYF

clone_size: NA
d_call: TRBD1
v_call: TRBV5-1
j_call: TRBJ2-7
cdr3_nt: TGCGCCAGCAGCTCCGGACCGGGACAGGGCTACGAGCAGTACTTC
cdr3_aa: CASSSGPGQGYEQYF

clone_size: NA
d_call: NA
v_call: TRBV5-1
j_call: TRBJ2-1
cdr3_nt: TGCGCCAGCAGCTTGGACGCAATGCTCAGGGGATTTCCCTACAATGAGCAGTTCTTC
cdr3_aa: CASSLDAMLRGFPYNEQFF

clone_size: NA
d_call: TRBD2
v_call: TRBV29-1
j_call: TRBJ2-1
cdr3_nt: TGCAGCGTTGAAACCCGGCTGGCGGGGGGGTTCTACAATGAGCAGTTCTTC
cdr3_aa: CSVETRLAGGFYNEQFF

clone_size: NA
d_call: TRBD2
v_call: TRBV7-8
j_call: TRBJ2-3
cdr3_nt: TGTGCCAGCAGCCCCCCCGCCGGACTAGTTGGTGATACGCAGTATTTT
cdr3_aa: CASSPPAGLVGDTQYF

clone_size: once
d_call: NA
v_call: TRBV5-5
j_call: TRBJ1-2
cdr3_nt: TGTGCCAGCAGCTATGACAGCTATGGCTACACCTTC
cdr3_aa: CASSYDSYGYTF

clone_size: NA
d_call: TRBD1
v_call: TRBV13
j_call: TRBJ1-6
cdr3_nt: TGTGCCAGCAGAGAAACAGGGGCCTATAATTCACCCCTCCACTTT
cdr3_aa: CASRETGAYNSPLHF

clone_size: NA
d_call: TRBD1
v_call: TRBV7-9
j_call: TRBJ1-1
cdr3_nt: TGTGCCAGCAGCTTGGACAGGGCCCGGTCTGAAGCTTTCTTT
cdr3_aa: CASSLDRARSEAFF

clone_size: NA
d_call: NA
v_call: TRBV27
j_call: TRBJ2-4
cdr3_nt: TGTGCCAGCAGCTCAGGCAGAAACATTCAGTACTTC
cdr3_aa: CASSSGRNIQYF

clone_size: once
d_call: TRBD1
v_call: TRBV4-1
j_call: TRBJ2-5
cdr3_nt: TGCGCCAGCAGCCAATGGCCCCCGGACAGGGTCGGGGAGACCCAGTACTTC
cdr3_aa: CASSQWPPDRVGETQYF

clone_size: once
d_call: NA
v_call: TRBV21-1
j_call: TRBJ2-2
cdr3_nt: TGTGCCAGCAGCAATAGCGGGAGAAACACCGGGGAGCTGTTTTTT
cdr3_aa: CASSNSGRNTGELFF

clone_size: NA
d_call: NA
v_call: TRBV30
j_call: TRBJ1-3
cdr3_nt: TGTGCCTCAACAGGGAGATTTGAGGACACCATATATTTT
cdr3_aa: CASTGRFEDTIYF

clone_size: NA
d_call: TRBD2
v_call: TRBV9
j_call: TRBJ2-3
cdr3_nt: TGTGCCAGCAGCGTAGGGATAAGGGGGACTAGCGAAAGTGATACGCAGTATTTT
cdr3_aa: CASSVGIRGTSESDTQYF

clone_size: once
d_call: TRBD1
v_call: TRBV27
j_call: TRBJ2-7
cdr3_nt: TGTGCCAGCAGTCTTCACTATGGACAGGGTTCCGAGCAGTACTTC
cdr3_aa: CASSLHYGQGSEQYF

clone_size: NA
d_call: NA
v_call: TRBV11-3
j_call: TRBJ2-7
cdr3_nt: TGTGCCAGCAGCTTAAGGTCCCAGACCTCGGGGCAGTACTTC
cdr3_aa: CASSLRSQTSGQYF

clone_size: NA
d_call: NA
v_call: TRBV7-2
j_call: TRBJ1-2
cdr3_nt: TGTGCCAGCAGCTTTTGGGGGCATGGCTACACCTTC
cdr3_aa: CASSFWGHGYTF

clone_size: NA
d_call: TRBD1
v_call: TRBV19
j_call: TRBJ2-7
cdr3_nt: TGTGCCAGTAGTATGGCACAGGGGGCTTACGAGCAGTACTTC
cdr3_aa: CASSMAQGAYEQYF

clone_size: NA
d_call: NA
v_call: TRBV30
j_call: TRBJ1-1
cdr3_nt: TGTGCCTGGAGTGTTGGACTGAGAATGAACACTGAAGCTTTCTTT
cdr3_aa: CAWSVGLRMNTEAFF

clone_size: NA
d_call: NA
v_call: TRBV30
j_call: TRBJ1-5
cdr3_nt: TGTGCCTGGTCCGAGACAGGTAATCAGCCCCAGCATTTT
cdr3_aa: CAWSETGNQPQHF

clone_size: NA
d_call: TRBD2
v_call: TRBV4-1
j_call: TRBJ2-5
cdr3_nt: TGCGCCAGCAGCCAGGGACTAGCGGGAGGAGGGGAAGAGACCCAGTACTTC
cdr3_aa: CASSQGLAGGGEETQYF

clone_size: NA
d_call: TRBD2
v_call: TRBV13
j_call: TRBJ2-6
cdr3_nt: TGTGCCAGCAGCTTAGGCCGTGGAGTGGGAGGGCCCTTTGGGGCCAACGTCCTGACTTTC
cdr3_aa: CASSLGRGVGGPFGANVLTF

clone_size: NA
d_call: TRBD2
v_call: TRBV7-9
j_call: TRBJ2-1
cdr3_nt: TGTGCCAGCAGCTTAGTAATAAGGACTAGCGGTCGGGACTATGAGCAGTTCTTC
cdr3_aa: CASSLVIRTSGRDYEQFF

clone_size: NA
d_call: NA
v_call: TRBV19
j_call: TRBJ1-5
cdr3_nt: TGTGCCAGTAACTTAGGGGTTAGGAGCAATCAGCCCCAGCATTTT
cdr3_aa: CASNLGVRSNQPQHF

clone_size: NA
d_call: TRBD1
v_call: TRBV6-5
j_call: TRBJ1-1
cdr3_nt: TGTGCCAGCAGTCCCCAGGGGGCGATCACTGAAGCTTTCTTT
cdr3_aa: CASSPQGAITEAFF

clone_size: NA
d_call: TRBD1
v_call: TRBV7-9
j_call: TRBJ1-2
cdr3_nt: TGTGCCAGCAGCCGTCTATCTGGACAGGGGAGCTATGGCTACACCTTC
cdr3_aa: CASSRLSGQGSYGYTF

clone_size: NA
d_call: NA
v_call: TRBV4-3
j_call: TRBJ2-2
cdr3_nt: TGCGCCAGCAGCCTAGACAGGACTCGGGGCGGGGAGCTGTTTTTT
cdr3_aa: CASSLDRTRGGELFF

clone_size: NA
d_call: NA
v_call: TRBV5-6
j_call: TRBJ1-1
cdr3_nt: TGTGCCAGCAGCTTATCCCCCCGACAGGCTTTCTTT
cdr3_aa: CASSLSPRQAFF

clone_size: NA
d_call: NA
v_call: TRBV4-1
j_call: TRBJ2-3
cdr3_nt: TGCGCCAGCAGCCACCTAACTACTAGCTTAGATACGCAGTATTTT
cdr3_aa: CASSHLTTSLDTQYF

clone_size: NA
d_call: NA
v_call: TRBV27
j_call: TRBJ2-1
cdr3_nt: TGTGCCAGCAGCCCCAAAACAGGGAATGAGCAGTTCTTC
cdr3_aa: CASSPKTGNEQFF

clone_size: NA
d_call: NA
v_call: TRBV5-6
j_call: TRBJ1-1
cdr3_nt: TGTGCCAGCAGGGAAGGACAGCGGAACACTGAAGCTTTCTTT
cdr3_aa: CASREGQRNTEAFF

clone_size: NA
d_call: NA
v_call: TRBV11-3
j_call: TRBJ2-3
cdr3_nt: TGTGCCAGCAGCTTAATCGGAGATACGCAGTATTTT
cdr3_aa: CASSLIGDTQYF

clone_size: NA
d_call: NA
v_call: TRBV11-2
j_call: TRBJ2-2
cdr3_nt: TGTGCCAGCAGCCAGACCGGGGAGCTGTTTTTT
cdr3_aa: CASSQTGELFF

clone_size: NA
d_call: NA
v_call: TRBV4-3
j_call: TRBJ2-1
cdr3_nt: TGCGCCAGCAGCCAAGGGTTGGGTAGCATCTCGGATGAGCAGTTCTTC
cdr3_aa: CASSQGLGSISDEQFF

clone_size: NA
d_call: NA
v_call: TRBV5-6
j_call: TRBJ2-3
cdr3_nt: TGTGCCAGCAGCTTGCGAGGCGAGTTAGATACGCAGTATTTT
cdr3_aa: CASSLRGELDTQYF

clone_size: NA
d_call: TRBD1
v_call: TRBV7-7
j_call: TRBJ2-5
cdr3_nt: TGTGCCAGCAGCGCGGGACAGGGGGCAGGAGAGACCCAGTACTTC
cdr3_aa: CASSAGQGAGETQYF

clone_size: NA
d_call: NA
v_call: TRBV27
j_call: TRBJ1-2
cdr3_nt: TGTGCCAGCAGTTGGGACTCAAACTATGGCTACACCTTC
cdr3_aa: CASSWDSNYGYTF

clone_size: NA
d_call: TRBD1
v_call: TRBV9
j_call: TRBJ2-7
cdr3_nt: TGTGCCAGCAGCGTAGCATTGGACAGGGGGGAGCAGTACTTC
cdr3_aa: CASSVALDRGEQYF